The TCR beta chain under discussion was sequenced for a study of cytomegalovirus exposure and HLA in healthy donors. General observations from the study: Later examination showed HLA-associated TCR beta chains had greater clonal expansion than equally common others. Per a prior analysis, the majority of TCR beta V segments were productive roughly 90% or roughly 30% of the time. Confirmation in vitro established that three CMV-associated chains were specific for CMV antigens.

As to this clone: What it recognizes is unknown. Other DNA variants within this sample encode the same CDR3.

This PCR relied on a set of 60 Vbeta primers and 13 Jbeta primers. Methods used by the authors: Approximately 78 million unique TCR beta chains, around 11 million of them shared, were counted by a later analysis. Generated by immunoSEQ multiplex PCR, the TCRdb table keeps only in-frame clones and is missing some. That table furnishes V, J and clone size, whereas the DNA furnished D and trimming. This table holds roughly 120,000 clones. The V gene's germline CDR1 is SGHTS and CDR2 YDEGEE. V lost 4 bases, J lost 3 bases, and 16 bases lay in between. The CDR3 has 15 amino acids. The material sequenced was PBMCs. This sequence joins TRBV5-8 and TRBJ1-1, with D maybe TRBD1 (5 bases). The receptor was derived from a young man in good health and CMV-seronegative. CDR3 DNA sequence: TGTGCCAGCAGCCCCGGGACGGGGGTTGACACTGAAGCTTTCTTT. It translates to CASSPGTGVDTEAFF. Full variable domain (outside the CDR3, taken from reference TRBV5-8 and TRBJ1-1): EAGVTQSPTHLIKTRGQQATLRCSPISGHTSVYWYQQALGLGLQFLLWYDEGEERNRGNFPPRFSGRQFPNYSSELNVNALELEDSALYLCASSPGTGVDTEAFFGQGTRLTVV.